The clone carrying this T cell receptor (beta chain) was found a few times. The sample is drawn from a study of blood T cells in healthy people across ages. Germline V lookup: CDR1 SQVTM, CDR2 ANQGSEA. After removal of 4 bases from V and 7 bases from J, the junction contained 8 bases not matched to a gene. This CDR3 has 13 residues. For the second PCR, which ran for roughly 6 to 11 cycles, a sample-barcoded 5' primer and a J-beta primer mix were used. TCRdb reprocessed the 5' RACE reads via MiXCR and lists one record per CDR3 protein. The sample lists 800,000 or so distinct CDR3 sequences, 60% to 80% occurring once.

V and J are TRBV29-1 and TRBJ2-3; 7 nucleotides align to TRBD1. This receptor was obtained from a man aged 25 to 40 in good health. The sample consisted of blood. This CDR3 reads CSVGSRGLYTQYF. The DNA of the CDR3 is TGCAGCGTTGGAAGTAGGGGGCTGTATACGCAGTATTTT.